Sequencing of this T cell receptor beta chain was carried out in a study of T cell responses to AZD1222 COVID-19 vaccine. Study-level points and caveats: Spike was spanned by vaccine-associated CD4 TCRs, which were dominant at 160-218 and 743-854. Reports say nearly half of spike-specific TCRs go after unmutated variant regions. With two AZD1222 doses given, Spike-specific TCR breadth and depth both rose. Repertoire samples came only from after the peak T cell response.

For this clone: The antigen is unknown.

Method: immunoSEQ multiplex PCR; TCRdb's copy keeps in-frame clones and lacks some. The sample includes some 150,000 clones, about 94% of them seen just once. This specimen consisted of peripheral blood, obtained on day 0 of AZD1222 vaccination. The clonotype comes from an adult in good health.

CDR3 residues: CAWRETSAGRYTF. For the CDR3, the DNA is TGTGCCTGGAGGGAAACCTCGGCGGGCCGCTACACCTTC. This chain uses TRBV30 with TRBJ1-2; D is unresolved. The germline V gene has CDR1 GTSNPN and CDR2 SVGIG (reference sequence). This CDR3 has 13 residues. The V gene lost 3 bases and the J gene lost 9 bases, with 17 bases spanning the gap.